The sequence of this T cell receptor (beta chain) was determined in a study of neoadjuvant anti-PD-1 for oral cavity cancer. Germline V lookup: CDR1 SGHRS, CDR2 YFSETQ. Germline trimming cut 4 bases from V and 7 bases from J; bases unmatched to any gene: 6. This CDR3 spans 14 amino acids. Measured with immunoSEQ multiplex PCR; TCRdb has only the in-frame clones, and not every one. The sample yields 72,000 or so clones, more than 70% seen once. These oral cavity squamous cell carcinomas were HPV-negative and locally advanced. Analysis of PBMCs was direct, with no culture step. The rearrangement joins TRBV5-1 to TRBJ1-4; TRBD1 agrees at 8 bases. The material sequenced was PBMCs, taken before nivolumab (anti-PD-1) treatment. The source of this sequence is a person aged 40-85 years with oral cavity squamous cell carcinoma. The CDR3 bases are TGCGCCAGCAGCCAGGGCGGGACAGGTGAAAAACTGTTTTTT. Protein product: CASSQGGTGEKLFF. The whole variable domain, remainder taken from reference TRBV5-1 and TRBJ1-4, is KAGVTQTPRYLIKTRGQQVTLSCSPISGHRSVSWYQQTPGQGLQFLFEYFSETQRNKGNFPGRFSGRQFSNSRSEMNVSTLELGDSALYLCASSQGGTGEKLFFGSGTQLSVL.